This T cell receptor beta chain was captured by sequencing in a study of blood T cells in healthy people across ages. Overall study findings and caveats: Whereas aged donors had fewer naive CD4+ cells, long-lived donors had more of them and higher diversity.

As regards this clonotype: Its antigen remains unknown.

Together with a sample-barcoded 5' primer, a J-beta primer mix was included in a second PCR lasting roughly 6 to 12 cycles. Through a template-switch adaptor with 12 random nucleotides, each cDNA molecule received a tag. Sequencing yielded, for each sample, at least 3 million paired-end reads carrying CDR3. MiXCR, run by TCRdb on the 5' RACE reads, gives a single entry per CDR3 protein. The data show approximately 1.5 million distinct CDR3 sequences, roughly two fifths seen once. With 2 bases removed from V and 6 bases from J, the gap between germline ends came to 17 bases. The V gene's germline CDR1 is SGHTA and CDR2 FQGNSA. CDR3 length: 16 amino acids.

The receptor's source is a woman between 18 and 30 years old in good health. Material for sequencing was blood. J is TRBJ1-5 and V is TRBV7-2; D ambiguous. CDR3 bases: TGTGCCAGCAGCTTAAATGTTGGAGGGAACCCTCAGCCCCAGCATTTT. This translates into CASSLNVGGNPQPQHF.